This T cell receptor beta chain was retrieved from a study of blood T cell repertoires in COVID-19. About this clone itself: Within the sample, other DNA sequences also encode this same CDR3.

The protocol was immunoSEQ multiplex PCR, while the TCRdb copy is restricted to in-frame clones and leaves out a portion. The table has about 200,000 clones, over 80% seen once. Patients at the Seattle site were enrolled during active infection and followed longitudinally. The CDR3 is 13 residues long. Trimming took off 1 base at V and 5 bases at J, with 8 bases between the two ends. CDR1 is SGHRS and CDR2 is YFSETQ in the germline V gene. The sequencing sample was made of peripheral blood. The receptor was isolated from a man aged 55 to 70 with COVID-19, enrolled during active disease. The gene calls are TRBV5-1 and TRBJ2-3, with a weak D call TRBD2 (5 bases). CDR3 region: CASSLPGEDTQYF. The CDR3 DNA follows: TGCGCCAGCAGCTTGCCCGGGGAAGATACGCAGTATTTT.